Listed here are 21 T cell receptor beta chains from one sample, sequenced in a study of cytomegalovirus exposure and HLA in healthy donors (dated by TCRdb to the late 2010s). Library construction relied on the immunoSEQ multiplex PCR assay. For the multiplex PCR, a mixture combining 60 forward primers for TCR Vbeta segments and 13 reverse primers for TCR Jbeta segments was used. In TCRdb, the immuneACCESS table is reduced to in-frame sequences with V and J assigned. These tables do not hold every clone; where another copy was compared, an unresolved V gene accounts for under half, and the others remain unexplained. The sample table records roughly 180,000 clones; approximately 86% of these occur just once. The ten largest clones take up about 1.6% of the sample. Sequenced: PBMCs. These receptors were obtained from a male donor in good health and CMV-seronegative.

This clone has just a few counts. At one end, the junction sequence differs from germline, possibly due to a read error. The V and J genes are TRBV7-9 and TRBJ2-5, with 7 bases fitting TRBD1. The CDR3 spans 16 residues. The germline CDR1 and CDR2 sequences are SEHNR and FQNEAQ (reference sequence). This chain's CDR3 is CSSSLTGDLEQETQYF. CDR3 nucleotide sequence: TGTTCCAGCAGCCTAACAGGGGATTTGGAACAAGAGACCCAGTACTTC.

This chain links TRBV18 with TRBJ1-1, with no clear D. Trimming took off 3 bases at V and 2 bases at J, with 34 bases between the two ends. The CDR3 consists of 22 residues. Germline CDR1 is KGHSH and CDR2 is LQKENI. The CDR3 loop is CASSPRSGDQEVVRKINTEAFF. The DNA for the CDR3 is TGTGCCAGCTCACCTAGAAGTGGGGATCAGGAGGTGGTGCGAAAGATCAACACTGAAGCTTTCTTT.

The chain has TRBV7-3 and TRBJ2-3; 9 bases line up with TRBD2. CDR1 is SGHTA, CDR2 FQGTGA, per germline. The J segment lost 6 bases and the V segment lost 1 base, leaving 2 bases of the junction unmatched. The CDR3 consists of 14 residues. The CDR3 loop reads CASSLRTSGDTQYF. The CDR3 nucleotides are TGTGCCAGCAGCTTAAGAACTAGCGGGGATACGCAGTATTTT.

The chain couples TRBV27 to TRBJ1-4; D gene ambiguous. This CDR3 is 15 amino acids long. Germline V gene lookup returns CDR1 MNHEY and CDR2 SMNVEV (reference sequence). Trimming pared 8 bases from V and 6 bases from J, leaving 19 bases between. CDR3: CASGKRLRIHEKLFF. CDR3 DNA sequence: TGTGCCAGCGGAAAACGTCTGAGGATTCATGAAAAACTGTTTTTT.

V and J are TRBV6-1 and TRBJ1-5; D unresolved. CDR1 is MNHNS and CDR2 is SASEGT in the germline V gene. This CDR3 has 14 residues. V was cut by 6 bases and J by 3 bases, with 12 bases left in between. CDR3 loop: CASRIGGFNQPQHF. Here the CDR3 DNA reads TGTGCCAGCAGGATTGGAGGGTTCAATCAGCCCCAGCATTTT.

The chain's CDR3 is CASSSQGTRSPLHF. Written as DNA, the CDR3 is TGTGCCAGCAGCTCACAGGGGACGCGCTCACCCCTCCACTTT. The rearrangement joins TRBV9 to TRBJ1-6, with TRBD1 matching over 7 bases. This CDR3 region has 14 residues. CDR1 and CDR2 from the germline V gene are SGDLS and YYNGEE. V gave up 4 bases and J gave up 10 bases; unmatched junction bases: 8.

The chain has TRBV29-1 and TRBJ2-3; a possible D gene is TRBD1 (5 bases). The germline gives CDR1 SQVTM, CDR2 ANQGSEA. Trimming stripped 6 bases from V and 5 bases from J, with 15 bases between. The CDR3 extends over 13 amino acids. The CDR3 region is CSVRVRGVDTQYF. As DNA, the CDR3 is TGCAGCGTCCGGGTTAGGGGCGTAGATACGCAGTATTTT.

This chain uses TRBV6-5 with TRBJ2-7; 7 bases line up with TRBD1. Losses at the gene ends were 7 bases for V and 3 bases for J; bases not matched to a gene: 9. CDR1 is MNHEY, CDR2 SVGAGI, per germline. This CDR3 is built from 14 residues. Here the CDR3 DNA reads TGTGCCAGCACCAAGAAGGGGGCCTTCTACGAGCAGTACTTC. As protein: CASTKKGAFYEQYF.

The sample holds a few counts of this clone. The V and J genes are TRBV5-6 and TRBJ1-5; D gene ambiguous. Trimming pared 5 bases from V and 6 bases from J, leaving 12 bases between. The CDR3 consists of 13 residues. The germline V gene has CDR1 SGHDT and CDR2 YYEEEE. CDR3 residues: CASSVGSRQPQHF. CDR3 sequence (DNA): TGTGCCAGCAGTGTCGGGTCTCGTCAGCCCCAGCATTTT. The variable domain in full, with the rest retrieved from reference TRBV5-6 and TRBJ1-5, is DAGVTQSPTHLIKTRGQQVTLRCSPKSGHDTVSWYQQALGQGPQFIFQYYEEEERQRGNFPDRFSGHQFPNYSSELNVNALLLGDSALYLCASSVGSRQPQHFGDGTRLSIL.

This clone was seen only once. This chain joins TRBV15 and TRBJ1-5; 12 positions agree with TRBD1. The CDR3 consists of 16 residues. J gave up 6 bases and V 3 bases, and 6 bases lay outside the gene matches. CDR1 is LNHNV and CDR2 is YYDKDF in the germline V gene (reference sequence). As DNA, the CDR3 is TGTGCCACCAGCAGCTCGGGACAGGGGGCGGCTCAGCCCCAGCATTTT. This translates into CATSSSGQGAAQPQHF.

This clone was detected only once. The V gene is TRBV29-1, the J gene TRBJ1-1; D is uncertain. The ends were cut back, 4 bases at V and 4 bases at J, with 13 bases in the middle. This CDR3 contains 13 residues. Germline CDR1 is SQVTM and CDR2 is ANQGSEA. CDR3 in DNA: TGCAGCGTTGGATCCGCTTTGAGCACTGAAGCTTTCTTT. This encodes CSVGSALSTEAFF.

The gene calls are TRBV7-8 and TRBJ2-1, with D perhaps TRBD2 (5 bases). Germline V gives CDR1 SGHVS, CDR2 FQNEAQ. The CDR3 spans 16 residues. V lost 4 bases, J lost 0 bases, and 13 bases lay in between. The CDR3: CASSSLVDSSYNEQFF. In DNA form, the CDR3 reads TGTGCCAGCAGCTCCCTAGTGGACTCCTCCTACAATGAGCAGTTCTTC. Full variable domain (rest looked up from reference TRBV7-8 and TRBJ2-1): GAGVSQSPRYKVAKRGQDVALRCDPISGHVSLFWYQQALGQGPEFLTYFQNEAQLDKSGLPSDRFFAERPEGSVSTLKIQRTQQEDSAVYLCASSSLVDSSYNEQFFGPGTRLTVL.

The chain recombines TRBV11-2 with TRBJ2-4, with D possibly matching TRBD1 (6 bases). In germline, CDR1 is SGHAT, CDR2 FQNNGV. V was pared by 9 bases and J by 7 bases, with 16 bases between. The CDR3 consists of 13 residues. The CDR3, as DNA: TGTGCCAGTCACACAGGGCCGGGGAACATTCAGTACTTC. Its translation: CASHTGPGNIQYF. The whole variable domain, filled in from reference TRBV11-2 and TRBJ2-4, reads EAGVAQSPRYKIIEKRQSVAFWCNPISGHATLYWYQQILGQGPKLLIQFQNNGVVDDSQLPKDRFSAERLKGVDSTLKIQPAKLEDSAVYLCASHTGPGNIQYFGAGTRLSVL.

This clone showed up just a few times. V is TRBV9 and J is TRBJ2-7; a weak D match, TRBD1 (6 bases). The CDR3 contains 13 residues. Germline assignment: CDR1 SGDLS and CDR2 YYNGEE. Trimming took 3 bases from V and 6 from J, leaving 13 bases between them. The CDR3 protein is CASSATGFGEQYF. The CDR3 bases are TGTGCCAGCAGCGCCACAGGGTTTGGCGAGCAGTACTTC.

In the case of this clone: The same CDR3 also results from other DNA sequences found in this sample. The chain combines TRBV6-5 with TRBJ2-1; 12 positions agree with TRBD2. J lost 4 bases, V lost 5 bases, and 3 bases had no gene match. Per germline, CDR1 MNHEY and CDR2 SVGAGI. This CDR3 spans 15 amino acids. CDR3 sequence reads: CASSQGLAGYNEQFF. The CDR3, as DNA: TGTGCCAGCAGTCAAGGACTAGCGGGATACAATGAGCAGTTCTTC.

The genes are TRBV19 and TRBJ2-6, with D maybe TRBD2 (5 bases). CDR3 size: 16 residues. Germline V lookup: CDR1 LNHDA, CDR2 SQIVND (reference sequence). V gave up 3 bases and J gave up 0 bases, with 9 bases separating them. The CDR3 DNA reads as TGTGCCAGTAGTATTGAGGGCGGCTCTGGGGCCAACGTCCTGACTTTC. It is translated as CASSIEGGSGANVLTF.

There are a few counts of this clone. This rearrangement joins TRBV10-2 to TRBJ1-1, with 7 bases that match TRBD1. The CDR3 covers 14 residues. The junction had 7 bases not matched to a gene; V was cut back by 8 bases and J by 1 base. Germline V gives CDR1 WSHSY, CDR2 SAAADI. CDR3 nucleotide sequence: TGCGCCAGCGGGAACAGGGGAGGGAACACTGAAGCTTTCTTT. The encoded protein is CASGNRGGNTEAFF.

The V gene is TRBV9, the J gene TRBJ2-1; no clear D. Trimming shortened V by 0 bases and J by 0 bases, and 10 bases separated the two germline ends. Germline CDR1 SGDLS, CDR2 YYNGEE. This CDR3 contains 16 residues. The CDR3 loop is CASSVGGSSSYNEQFF. The CDR3 DNA reads as TGTGCCAGCAGCGTAGGTGGTAGTAGCTCCTACAATGAGCAGTTCTTC.

The chain links TRBV28 to TRBJ2-1, with 7 nucleotides matching TRBD2. Germline V lookup: CDR1 MDHEN, CDR2 SYDVKM. CDR3 length: 21 residues. V lost 8 bases and J lost 6; bases outside the gene matches: 31. The CDR3: CASVRRRATVGGGRVPNEQFF. In DNA form, the CDR3 reads TGTGCCAGCGTAAGACGGAGGGCAACAGTCGGGGGAGGGCGAGTTCCCAATGAGCAGTTCTTC. The whole variable domain, filled in from reference TRBV28 and TRBJ2-1, reads DVKVTQSSRYLVKRTGEKVFLECVQDMDHENMFWYRQDPGLGLRLIYFSYDVKMKEKGDIPEGYSVSREKKERFSLILESASTNQTSMYLCASVRRRATVGGGRVPNEQFFGPGTRLTVL.

The chain joins TRBV7-6 to TRBJ2-2; D perhaps matches TRBD2 (6 bases). Germline lookup yields CDR1 SGHVS and CDR2 FNYEAQ. There are 17 residues in the CDR3. V lost 1 base to trimming and J lost 4 bases, with 16 bases between them. This CDR3 is CASSLDLAAGSTGELFF. The CDR3, as DNA: TGTGCCAGCAGCTTAGACTTAGCGGCGGGCAGCACCGGGGAGCTGTTTTTT.

This clone was recorded only once. The chain carries TRBV5-1 and TRBJ2-5, with D tentatively TRBD2 (6 bases). The CDR3 covers 14 residues. Trimming left V 5 bases short and J 4 bases short, with 15 bases between. Germline-derived CDR1 and CDR2 are SGHRS and YFSETQ. This chain's CDR3 is CASRADGGTETQYF. CDR3 coding DNA: TGCGCCAGCAGGGCGGATGGGGGGACAGAGACCCAGTACTTC. Filled out from reference TRBV5-1 and TRBJ2-5, the complete variable domain reads KAGVTQTPRYLIKTRGQQVTLSCSPISGHRSVSWYQQTPGQGLQFLFEYFSETQRNKGNFPGRFSGRQFSNSRSEMNVSTLELGDSALYLCASRADGGTETQYFGPGTRLLVL.